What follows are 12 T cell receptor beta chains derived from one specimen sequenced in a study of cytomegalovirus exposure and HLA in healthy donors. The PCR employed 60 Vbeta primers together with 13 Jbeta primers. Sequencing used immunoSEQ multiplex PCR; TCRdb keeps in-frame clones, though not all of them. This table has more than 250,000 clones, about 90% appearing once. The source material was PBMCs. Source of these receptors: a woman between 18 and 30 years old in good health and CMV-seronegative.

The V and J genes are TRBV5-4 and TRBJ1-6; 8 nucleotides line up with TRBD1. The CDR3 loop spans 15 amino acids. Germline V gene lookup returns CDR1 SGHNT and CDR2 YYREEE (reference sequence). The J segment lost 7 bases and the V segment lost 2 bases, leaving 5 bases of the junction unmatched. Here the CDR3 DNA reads TGTGCCAGCAGCTTTGGAGACAGGGGCAATTCACCCCTCCACTTT. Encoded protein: CASSFGDRGNSPLHF.

The CDR3 loop reads CASSPLFSGGEQYF. As DNA, the CDR3 is TGTGCCAGCAGCCCCCTCTTTAGCGGGGGCGAGCAGTACTTC. This chain joins TRBV11-2 and TRBJ2-7, with 9 nucleotides matching TRBD2. This CDR3 contains 14 residues. CDR1 is SGHAT and CDR2 is FQNNGV in the germline V gene. Trimming took 5 bases from V and 6 from J; bases not matched to a gene: 8.

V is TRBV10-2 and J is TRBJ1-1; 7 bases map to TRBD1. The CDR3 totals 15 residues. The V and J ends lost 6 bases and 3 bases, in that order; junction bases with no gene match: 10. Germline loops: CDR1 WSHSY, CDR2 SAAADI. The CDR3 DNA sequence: TGCGCCAGCAGCGCTCCGAAGGGGGCGGACACTGAAGCTTTCTTT. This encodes CASSAPKGADTEAFF.

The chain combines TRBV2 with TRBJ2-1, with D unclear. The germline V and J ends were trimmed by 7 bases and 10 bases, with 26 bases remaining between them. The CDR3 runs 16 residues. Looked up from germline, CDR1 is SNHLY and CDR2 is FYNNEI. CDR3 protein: CASTPRLVPTMSEQFF. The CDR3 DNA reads TGTGCCAGCACCCCCCGACTCGTACCCACCATGTCGGAGCAGTTCTTC.

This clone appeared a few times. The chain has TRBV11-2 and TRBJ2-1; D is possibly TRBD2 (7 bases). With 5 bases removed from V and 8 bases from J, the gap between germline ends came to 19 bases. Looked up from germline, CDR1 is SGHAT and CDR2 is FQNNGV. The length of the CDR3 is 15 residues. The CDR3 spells CASSPEGGRGDEQFF. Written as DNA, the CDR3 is TGTGCCAGCAGCCCTGAGGGGGGGCGTGGGGATGAGCAGTTCTTC.

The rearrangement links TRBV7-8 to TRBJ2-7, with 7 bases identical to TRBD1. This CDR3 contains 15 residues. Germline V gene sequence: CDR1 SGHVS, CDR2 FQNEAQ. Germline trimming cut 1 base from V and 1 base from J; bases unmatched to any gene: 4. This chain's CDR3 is CASSLDRGWSYEQYF. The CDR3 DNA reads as TGTGCCAGCAGCTTAGACAGGGGATGGTCCTACGAGCAGTACTTC.

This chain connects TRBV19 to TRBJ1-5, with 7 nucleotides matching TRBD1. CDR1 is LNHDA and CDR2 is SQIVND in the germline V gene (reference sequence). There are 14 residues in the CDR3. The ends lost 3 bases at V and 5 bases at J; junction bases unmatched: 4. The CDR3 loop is CASSIRGDYQPQHF. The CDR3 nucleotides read TGTGCCAGTAGTATCAGGGGGGATTATCAGCCCCAGCATTTT. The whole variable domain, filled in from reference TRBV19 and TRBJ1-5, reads DGGITQSPKYLFRKEGQNVTLSCEQNLNHDAMYWYRQDPGQGLRLIYYSQIVNDFQKGDIAEGYSVSREKKESFPLTVTSAQKNPTAFYLCASSIRGDYQPQHFGDGTRLSIL.

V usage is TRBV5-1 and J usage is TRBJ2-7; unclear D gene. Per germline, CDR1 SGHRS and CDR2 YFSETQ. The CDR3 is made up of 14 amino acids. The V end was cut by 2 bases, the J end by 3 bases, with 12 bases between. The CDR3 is CASSFRFPGYEQYF. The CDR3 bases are TGCGCCAGCAGCTTTAGGTTCCCGGGCTACGAGCAGTACTTC.

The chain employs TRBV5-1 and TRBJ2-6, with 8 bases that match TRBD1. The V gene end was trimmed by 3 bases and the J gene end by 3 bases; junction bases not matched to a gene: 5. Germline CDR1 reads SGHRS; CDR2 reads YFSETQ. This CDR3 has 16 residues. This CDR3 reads CASSSQGADGANVLTF. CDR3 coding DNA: TGCGCCAGCAGCTCCCAGGGGGCGGATGGGGCCAACGTCCTGACTTTC.

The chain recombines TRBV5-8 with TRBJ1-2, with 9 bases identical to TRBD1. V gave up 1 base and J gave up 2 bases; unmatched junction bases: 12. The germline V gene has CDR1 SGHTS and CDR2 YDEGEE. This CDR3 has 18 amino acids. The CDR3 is CASSLYLLRDRENYGYTF. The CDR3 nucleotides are TGTGCCAGCAGCTTGTACCTACTAAGGGACAGGGAAAACTATGGCTACACCTTC.

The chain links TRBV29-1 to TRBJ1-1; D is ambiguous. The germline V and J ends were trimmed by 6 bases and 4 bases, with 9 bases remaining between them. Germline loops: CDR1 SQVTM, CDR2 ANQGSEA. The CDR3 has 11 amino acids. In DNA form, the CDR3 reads TGCAGCGTCTCAACGGTCACTGAAGCTTTCTTT. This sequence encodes CSVSTVTEAFF. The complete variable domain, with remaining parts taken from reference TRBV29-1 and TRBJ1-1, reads SAVISQKPSRDICQRGTSLTIQCQVDSQVTMMFWYRQQPGQSLTLIATANQGSEATYESGFVIDKFPISRPNLTFSTLTVSNMSPEDSSIYLCSVSTVTEAFFGQGTRLTVV.

The CDR3 DNA reads as TGTGCCACTTACAGGGTAAAGGACACTGAAGCTTTCTTT. Protein sequence: CATYRVKDTEAFF. The chain uses TRBV6-5 and TRBJ1-1, with D perhaps matching TRBD1 (6 bases). CDR1 and CDR2 from the germline V gene are MNHEY and SVGAGI. V gave up 10 bases and J gave up 3 bases, with 15 bases separating them. There are 13 residues in the CDR3.